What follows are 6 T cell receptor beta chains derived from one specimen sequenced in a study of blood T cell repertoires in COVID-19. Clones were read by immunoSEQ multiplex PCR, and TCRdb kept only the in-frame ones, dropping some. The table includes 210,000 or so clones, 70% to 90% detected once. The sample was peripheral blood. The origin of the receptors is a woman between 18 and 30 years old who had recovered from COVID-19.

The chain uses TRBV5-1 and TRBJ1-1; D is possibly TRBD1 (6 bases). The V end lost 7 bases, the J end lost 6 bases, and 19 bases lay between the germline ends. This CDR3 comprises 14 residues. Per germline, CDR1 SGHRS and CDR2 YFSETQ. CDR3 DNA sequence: TGCGCCAGCGGCCACGACAGGAAGGGGGCTGAAGCTTTCTTT. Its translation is CASGHDRKGAEAFF.

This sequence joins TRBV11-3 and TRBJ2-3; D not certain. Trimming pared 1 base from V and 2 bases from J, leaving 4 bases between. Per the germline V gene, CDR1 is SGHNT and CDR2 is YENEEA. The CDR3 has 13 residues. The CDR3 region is CASSLVLTDTQYF. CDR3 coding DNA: TGTGCCAGCAGCTTAGTACTCACAGATACGCAGTATTTT.

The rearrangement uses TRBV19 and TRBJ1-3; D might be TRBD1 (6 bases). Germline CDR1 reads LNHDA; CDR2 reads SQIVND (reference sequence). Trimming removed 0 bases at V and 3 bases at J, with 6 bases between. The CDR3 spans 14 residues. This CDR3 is CASSIDRGGNTIYF. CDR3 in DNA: TGTGCCAGTAGTATAGACAGGGGTGGAAACACCATATATTTT.

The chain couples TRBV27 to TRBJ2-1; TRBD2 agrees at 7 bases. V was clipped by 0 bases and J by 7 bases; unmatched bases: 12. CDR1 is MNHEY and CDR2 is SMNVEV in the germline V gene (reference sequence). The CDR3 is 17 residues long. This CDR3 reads CASSLSPAAGTLNEQFF. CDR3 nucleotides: TGTGCCAGCAGTTTATCGCCCGCAGCGGGAACCCTGAATGAGCAGTTCTTC.

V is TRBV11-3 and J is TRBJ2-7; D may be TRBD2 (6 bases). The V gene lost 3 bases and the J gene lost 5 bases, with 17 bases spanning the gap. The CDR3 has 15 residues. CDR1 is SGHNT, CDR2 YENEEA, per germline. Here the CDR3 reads CASSLGFAGSDEQYF. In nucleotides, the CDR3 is TGTGCCAGCAGCTTGGGGTTTGCGGGAAGCGACGAGCAGTACTTC.

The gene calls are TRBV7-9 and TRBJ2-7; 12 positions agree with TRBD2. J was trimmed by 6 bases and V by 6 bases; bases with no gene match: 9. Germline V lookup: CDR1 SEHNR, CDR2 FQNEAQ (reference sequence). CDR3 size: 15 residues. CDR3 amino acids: CASRLKGLAGTEQYF. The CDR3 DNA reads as TGTGCCAGCAGACTAAAAGGACTAGCGGGAACCGAGCAGTACTTC.